These T cell receptor beta chains were read from a single sample in a study of Ad26.COV2.S vaccination and SARS-CoV-2 variants. Libraries were prepared by immunoSEQ multiplex PCR; TCRdb keeps only in-frame clonotypes and omits some of them. The sample includes roughly 150,000 clones, more than 80% of them seen just once. Source: peripheral blood, taken after recovery from COVID-19. These receptors were collected from a human donor who had recovered from COVID-19. Each CDR3 is given with its conserved first and last residue. A D gene is named only where the DNA matches it firmly. Size tells how often a clone was seen (once, few, many) or the class of an expanded clone, and some rows leave it out.

CDR3aa: CASSVRGVTDTQYF; CDR3nt: TGTGCCAGCAGCGTGCGGGGGGTCACAGATACGCAGTATTTT; v_gene: TRBV28; j_gene: TRBJ2-3; abundance: NA; d_gene: TRBD2
CDR3aa: CASSIGRDSFGAFF; CDR3nt: TGTGCCAGTAGTATAGGCAGGGACAGTTTCGGAGCTTTCTTT; v_gene: TRBV19; j_gene: TRBJ1-1; abundance: once; d_gene: TRBD1
CDR3aa: CASSAQGEQYF; CDR3nt: TGTGCCAGCAGTGCTCAGGGGGAGCAGTACTTC; v_gene: TRBV27; j_gene: TRBJ2-7; abundance: once; d_gene: NA
CDR3aa: CAGHKRRGQYF; CDR3nt: TGTGCCGGTCATAAACGGAGGGGGCAGTACTTC; v_gene: TRBV5-4; j_gene: TRBJ2-7; abundance: NA; d_gene: NA
CDR3aa: CASSEYRLGADEQYF; CDR3nt: TGTGCCAGCAGTGAATATAGGTTGGGGGCAGACGAGCAGTACTTC; v_gene: TRBV25-1; j_gene: TRBJ2-7; abundance: NA; d_gene: NA
CDR3aa: CASSFIRDPASPLHF; CDR3nt: TGTGCCAGCAGCTTTATACGGGACCCGGCCTCACCCCTCCACTTT; v_gene: TRBV7-8; j_gene: TRBJ1-6; abundance: NA; d_gene: NA
CDR3aa: CASSQDLREAFF; CDR3nt: TGTGCCAGCAGCCAAGATTTGCGAGAAGCTTTCTTT; v_gene: TRBV3-1/TRBV3-2; j_gene: TRBJ1-1; abundance: NA; d_gene: NA
CDR3aa: CASRWINNEKLFF; CDR3nt: TGTGCCAGCAGATGGATCAATAATGAAAAACTGTTTTTT; v_gene: TRBV7-2; j_gene: TRBJ1-4; abundance: NA; d_gene: NA
CDR3aa: CASSLVGVRIVNEQFF; CDR3nt: TGTGCCAGCAGCTTAGTGGGGGTGAGGATTGTCAATGAGCAGTTCTTC; v_gene: TRBV7-9; j_gene: TRBJ2-1; abundance: NA; d_gene: NA
CDR3aa: CASSLVAGGGTEAFF; CDR3nt: TGCGCCAGCAGCTTGGTGGCGGGAGGAGGCACTGAAGCTTTCTTT; v_gene: TRBV5-1; j_gene: TRBJ1-1; abundance: NA; d_gene: NA
CDR3aa: CASSLYSASIHYGYTF; CDR3nt: TGTGCCAGCAGTTTATATTCGGCGTCGATCCACTATGGCTACACCTTC; v_gene: TRBV28; j_gene: TRBJ1-2; abundance: NA; d_gene: NA
CDR3aa: CASSFPSGEGNTEAFF; CDR3nt: TGTGCCAGCAGCTTTCCGTCGGGGGAGGGGAACACTGAAGCTTTCTTT; v_gene: TRBV11-2; j_gene: TRBJ1-1; abundance: NA; d_gene: NA
CDR3aa: CASSSGTGQETQYF; CDR3nt: TGTGCCAGCAGCTCGGGGACAGGGCAAGAGACCCAGTACTTC; v_gene: TRBV7-6; j_gene: TRBJ2-5; abundance: NA; d_gene: TRBD1
CDR3aa: CASSPRQLGGNQPQHF; CDR3nt: TGTGCCAGCTCACCACGACAATTAGGGGGCAATCAGCCCCAGCATTTT; v_gene: TRBV18; j_gene: TRBJ1-5; abundance: NA; d_gene: NA
CDR3aa: CASSFRGTALFSGANVLTF; CDR3nt: TGTGCCAGCAGCTTTCGCGGGACAGCTCTCTTCTCTGGGGCCAACGTCCTGACTTTC; v_gene: TRBV7-2; j_gene: TRBJ2-6; abundance: NA; d_gene: NA
CDR3aa: CASSQERVPNTEAFF; CDR3nt: TGCGCCAGCAGCCAAGAGAGGGTTCCGAACACTGAAGCTTTCTTT; v_gene: TRBV4-1; j_gene: TRBJ1-1; abundance: NA; d_gene: NA
CDR3aa: CASSSGQGVEAFF; CDR3nt: TGTGCCAGCAGTTCCGGACAGGGGGTGGAAGCTTTCTTT; v_gene: TRBV6-5; j_gene: TRBJ1-1; abundance: once; d_gene: TRBD1
CDR3aa: CASSSQGRNSPLHF; CDR3nt: TGTGCCAGCAGCAGTCAGGGGCGTAATTCACCCCTCCACTTT; v_gene: TRBV7-8; j_gene: TRBJ1-6; abundance: NA; d_gene: NA
CDR3aa: CASSWGHHNEQFF; CDR3nt: TGTGCCAGCAGCTGGGGACACCACAATGAGCAGTTCTTC; v_gene: TRBV7-6; j_gene: TRBJ2-1; abundance: NA; d_gene: NA
CDR3aa: CASSERSKNTEAFF; CDR3nt: TGTGCCAGCAGTGAGAGGTCGAAGAACACTGAAGCTTTCTTT; v_gene: TRBV6-1; j_gene: TRBJ1-1; abundance: NA; d_gene: NA
CDR3aa: CASSLAYPPTEAFF; CDR3nt: TGTGCCAGCAGCTTAGCGTACCCCCCAACTGAAGCTTTCTTT; v_gene: TRBV7-6; j_gene: TRBJ1-1; abundance: NA; d_gene: NA
CDR3aa: CASSLGGLAPPYEQYF; CDR3nt: TGTGCCAGCAGCTTGGGGGGACTAGCGCCACCCTACGAGCAGTACTTC; v_gene: TRBV5-4; j_gene: TRBJ2-7; abundance: NA; d_gene: TRBD2
CDR3aa: CASGGQKGTEAFF; CDR3nt: TGTGCCAGCGGGGGGCAGAAAGGGACTGAAGCTTTCTTT; v_gene: TRBV5-8; j_gene: TRBJ1-1; abundance: NA; d_gene: NA
CDR3aa: CASSIIIGNGYTF; CDR3nt: TGTGCCAGTAGTATTATTATAGGCAATGGCTACACCTTC; v_gene: TRBV19; j_gene: TRBJ1-2; abundance: NA; d_gene: NA
CDR3aa: CASSDLAAPRGEQFF; CDR3nt: TGTGCCAGCAGTGATCTAGCGGCACCGAGGGGTGAGCAGTTCTTC; v_gene: TRBV6-1; j_gene: TRBJ2-1; abundance: NA; d_gene: TRBD2